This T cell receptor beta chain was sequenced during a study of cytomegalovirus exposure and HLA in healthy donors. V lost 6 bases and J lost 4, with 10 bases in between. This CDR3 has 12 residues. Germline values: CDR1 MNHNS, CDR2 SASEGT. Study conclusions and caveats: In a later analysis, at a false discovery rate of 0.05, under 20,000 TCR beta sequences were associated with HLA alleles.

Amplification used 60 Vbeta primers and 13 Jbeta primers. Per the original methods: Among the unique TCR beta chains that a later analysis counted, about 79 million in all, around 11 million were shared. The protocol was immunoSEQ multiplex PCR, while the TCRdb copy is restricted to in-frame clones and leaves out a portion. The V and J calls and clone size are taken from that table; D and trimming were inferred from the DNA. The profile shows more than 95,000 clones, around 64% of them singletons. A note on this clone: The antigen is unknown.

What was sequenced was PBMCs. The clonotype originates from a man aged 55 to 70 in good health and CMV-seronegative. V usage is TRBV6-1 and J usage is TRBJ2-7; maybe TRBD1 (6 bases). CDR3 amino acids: CASRLQGYEQYF. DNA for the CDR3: TGTGCCAGCAGGCTACAGGGATACGAGCAGTACTTC.